Shown below are 15 T cell receptor beta chains from a single sample sequenced in a study of control samples from healthy donors and cancer patients (dated by TCRdb to 2019 to 2021). The method behind the library was the immunoSEQ multiplex PCR assay. TCRdb limited this immuneACCESS table to in-frame rearrangements with V and J called. A share of clones is missing; checked studies link under half to unresolved V genes, and the rest is unexplained. The sample has about 92,000 clones on record, roughly four fifths of them singletons. The ten largest make up around 10% of the sample. The sequenced material came from blood. The receptor source for this set is an older woman in good health.

The gene calls are TRBV15 and TRBJ2-5, with 10 positions matching TRBD2. Germline CDR1 and CDR2: LNHNV and YYDKDF (reference sequence). The CDR3 has 14 amino acids. V shed 8 bases, J shed 4 bases, and the junction held 7 bases outside the gene matches. The CDR3 sequence is CATGSGGTGETQYF. The CDR3 DNA reads TGTGCCACCGGTAGCGGGGGGACCGGAGAGACCCAGTACTTC.

The J gene is TRBJ2-1, the V gene TRBV2; 8 nucleotides line up with TRBD2. Germline V lookup: CDR1 SNHLY, CDR2 FYNNEI. The V segment lost 1 base and the J segment 0 bases; nucleotides outside the gene matches: 11. CDR3 length equals 19 residues. For the CDR3, the DNA is TGTGCCAGCAGTGAAGACGCTAGCGGGTCCCCTAGCTCCTACAATGAGCAGTTCTTC. Its translation is CASSEDASGSPSSYNEQFF. The full variable domain, its missing parts supplied by reference TRBV2 and TRBJ2-1, is EPEVTQTPSHQVTQMGQEVILRCVPISNHLYFYWYRQILGQKVEFLVSFYNNEISEKSEIFDDQFSVERPDGSNFTLKIRSTKLEDSAMYFCASSEDASGSPSSYNEQFFGPGTRLTVL.

The rearrangement joins TRBV18 to TRBJ2-7; 10 bases align to TRBD1. This CDR3 has 17 residues. J lost 6 bases, V lost 2 bases, and 13 bases had no gene match. CDR1 and CDR2 (germline): KGHSH, LQKENI. DNA of the CDR3: TGTGCCAGCTCACCAGCAAGAGACAGGGGGCGAATCTCCGAGCAGTACTTC. This gives the protein CASSPARDRGRISEQYF.

The chain uses TRBV23-1 and TRBJ2-3; perhaps D is TRBD1 or TRBD2 (5 bases each). TRBV23-1 is given ORF status, its function remaining uncertain. CDR3 length equals 18 residues. V was cut by 0 bases and J by 0 bases, with 16 bases left in between. The CDR3 DNA reads as TGCGCCAGCAGTCAATCGGGGACGGGACGGAGCAGCACAGATACGCAGTATTTT. Amino acids: CASSQSGTGRSSTDTQYF.

This chain links TRBV5-5 with TRBJ2-1; a weak D match, TRBD1 (5 bases). V was clipped by 4 bases and J by 8 bases, with 10 bases between them. Germline V gene lookup returns CDR1 SGHKS and CDR2 YYEKEE (reference sequence). This CDR3 is built from 12 residues. Here the CDR3 reads CASSLQGYEQFF. CDR3 DNA sequence: TGTGCCAGCAGCCTGCAGGGCTATGAGCAGTTCTTC.

The chain employs TRBV29-1 and TRBJ1-2; TRBD1 aligns across 7 bases. CDR1 SQVTM and CDR2 ANQGSEA come from the germline V gene. This CDR3 has 13 amino acids. With V trimmed by 6 bases and J by 8 bases, 12 bases remained unmatched. CDR3 nucleotide sequence: TGCAGCGTGAAGGAAGGGACAGTAGGCGGCTACACCTTC. Translating it yields CSVKEGTVGGYTF.

V gene TRBV15 combines with J gene TRBJ1-2, with D unresolved. The CDR3 has 15 residues. Germline assignment: CDR1 LNHNV and CDR2 YYDKDF (reference sequence). V lost 4 bases to trimming and J lost 5 bases, with 17 bases between them. Written as DNA, the CDR3 is TGTGCCACCAGCACCTCCGCCGGAGCGTTTTATGGCTACACCTTC. It specifies CATSTSAGAFYGYTF.

The genes are TRBV7-9 and TRBJ2-1, with D perhaps matching TRBD1 (6 bases). The V gene lost 5 bases and the J gene lost 7 bases, with 21 bases spanning the gap. Germline CDR1 is SEHNR and CDR2 is FQNEAQ (reference sequence). The CDR3 spans 16 residues. The DNA of the CDR3 is TGTGCCAGCAGCAAAGGTGGGGGCAGGGTAGGTAATGAGCAGTTCTTC. Its translation: CASSKGGGRVGNEQFF.

DNA for the CDR3: TGTGCCAGCAGCTATACACCGTTCTCGGGCAATGAGCAGTTCTTC. Protein: CASSYTPFSGNEQFF. This chain uses TRBV11-2 with TRBJ2-1, with D hard to call. Trimming shortened V by 4 bases and J by 6 bases, and 16 bases separated the two germline ends. The CDR3 covers 15 residues. The germline CDR1 and CDR2 sequences are SGHAT and FQNNGV.

DNA for the CDR3: TGTGCCAGCAGCTTGTCTTCCAATGAGCAGTTCTTC. Amino acids: CASSLSSNEQFF. This rearrangement joins TRBV5-5 to TRBJ2-1; unclear D gene. Germline values: CDR1 SGHKS, CDR2 YYEKEE (reference sequence). Trimming removed 1 base at V and 6 bases at J, with 5 bases between. This CDR3 is built from 12 residues. The variable domain in full, completed from reference TRBV5-5 and TRBJ2-1, reads DAGVTQSPTHLIKTRGQQVTLRCSPISGHKSVSWYQQVLGQGPQFIFQYYEKEERGRGNFPDRFSARQFPNYSSELNVNALLLGDSALYLCASSLSSNEQFFGPGTRLTVL.

This clone has a single count. The rearrangement uses TRBV18 and TRBJ2-5, with D maybe TRBD1 (6 bases). From germline, CDR1 is KGHSH and CDR2 LQKENI. Trimming stripped 4 bases from V and 2 bases from J, with 11 bases between. This CDR3 has 14 amino acids. DNA for the CDR3: TGTGCCAGCTCACGAGGGGGAGCACAAGAGACCCAGTACTTC. The encoded protein is CASSRGGAQETQYF.

J is TRBJ1-5 and V is TRBV7-2, with 7 nucleotides matching TRBD1. Germline-derived CDR1 and CDR2 are SGHTA and FQGNSA. CDR3 length equals 14 residues. After removal of 5 bases from V and 6 bases from J, the junction contained 7 bases not matched to a gene. The CDR3 region is CASSRGTVGQPQHF. CDR3 in DNA: TGTGCCAGCAGCCGCGGGACAGTCGGTCAGCCCCAGCATTTT.

This chain joins TRBV3-1 (or the pseudogene TRBV3-2) and TRBJ2-6, with 9 bases matching TRBD2. The V and J ends lost 2 bases and 0 bases, in that order; junction bases with no gene match: 8. CDR3 length: 19 residues. Germline V gene lookup returns CDR1 LGHDT and CDR2 YNNKEL (reference sequence). CDR3 nucleotides: TGTGCCAGCAGCCAATCTCTGCGGGAGGGCCTCTCTGGGGCCAACGTCCTGACTTTC. It specifies CASSQSLREGLSGANVLTF.

The V call is TRBV27, the J call TRBJ2-3, with 12 bases identical to TRBD2. Germline lookup yields CDR1 MNHEY and CDR2 SMNVEV (reference sequence). The CDR3 sequence is 17 residues long. V lost 5 bases, J lost 2 bases, and 8 bases stayed unmatched. The CDR3 sequence: CASSPWTSGEDTDTQYF. CDR3 DNA: TGTGCCAGCAGTCCCTGGACTAGCGGGGAAGACACAGATACGCAGTATTTT.

The table lists this clone with a few counts. This chain connects TRBV11-2 to TRBJ1-5; 7 bases align to TRBD1. Looked up from germline, CDR1 is SGHAT and CDR2 is FQNNGV. The length of the CDR3 is 14 residues. The V and J ends lost 5 bases and 4 bases, in that order; junction bases with no gene match: 5. The CDR3 DNA reads as TGTGCCAGCAGCGCAGGGGGGGAGAATCAGCCCCAGCATTTT. Protein sequence: CASSAGGENQPQHF.